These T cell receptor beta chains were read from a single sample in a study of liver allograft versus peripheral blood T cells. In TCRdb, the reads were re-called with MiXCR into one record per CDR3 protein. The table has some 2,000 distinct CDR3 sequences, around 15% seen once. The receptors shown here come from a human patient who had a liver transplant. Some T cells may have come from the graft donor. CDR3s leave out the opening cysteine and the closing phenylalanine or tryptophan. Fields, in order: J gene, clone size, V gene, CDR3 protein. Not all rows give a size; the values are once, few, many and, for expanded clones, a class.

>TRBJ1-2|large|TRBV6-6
ASSLGQGAGYT
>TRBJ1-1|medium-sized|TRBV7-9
ASSDDSAGTEAF
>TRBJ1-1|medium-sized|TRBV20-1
SGGQGETEAF
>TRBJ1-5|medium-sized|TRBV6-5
ASSKDIYSNQPQH
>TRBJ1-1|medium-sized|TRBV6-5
ASSPGRATEAF
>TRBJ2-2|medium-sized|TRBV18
ASSMIGGFTNTGELF
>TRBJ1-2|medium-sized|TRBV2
ASRGTAYGYT
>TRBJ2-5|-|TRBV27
ASSTMGQETQY
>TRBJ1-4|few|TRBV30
AWSPGGEKLF
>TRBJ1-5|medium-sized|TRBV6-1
ASTPPGRTNQPQH
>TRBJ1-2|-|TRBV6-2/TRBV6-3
ASSYSNRGSGYT
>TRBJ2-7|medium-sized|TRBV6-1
ASSEWRYEQY
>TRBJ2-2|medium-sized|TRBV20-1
SAVRTGSTGELF
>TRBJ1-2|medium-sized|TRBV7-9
ASSLFAGQGYGYT
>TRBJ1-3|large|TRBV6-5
ASSYSDRAGNTIY
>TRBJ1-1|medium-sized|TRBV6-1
ASSVAENTEAF
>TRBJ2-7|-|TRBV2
ASTPGSYEQY
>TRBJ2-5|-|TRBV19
ASNPGLDPGETQY
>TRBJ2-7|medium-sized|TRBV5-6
ASSWGWYEQY
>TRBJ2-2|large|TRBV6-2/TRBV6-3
ASSYPGQSELF
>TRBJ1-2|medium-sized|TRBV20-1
SASRQSNYGYT
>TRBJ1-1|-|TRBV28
ASSLSNTEAF
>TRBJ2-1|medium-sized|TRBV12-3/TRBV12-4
ASSLGGAGYNEQF
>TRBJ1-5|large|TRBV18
ASSPLGGNQPQH
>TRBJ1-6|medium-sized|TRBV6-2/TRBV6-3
ASSSPGGNNSPLH
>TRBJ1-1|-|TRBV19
ASTSQRGGIEAF
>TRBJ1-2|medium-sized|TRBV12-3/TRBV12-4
ASRQGGYGYT
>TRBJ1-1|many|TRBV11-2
ASSFGGVEAF
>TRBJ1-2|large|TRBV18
ASPRPGAGGYT
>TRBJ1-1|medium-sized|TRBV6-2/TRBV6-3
ATQGRGRWTEAF
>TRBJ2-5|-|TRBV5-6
ASSLRLGQGGETQY
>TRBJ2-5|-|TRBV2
ASSTSGTSVELETQY
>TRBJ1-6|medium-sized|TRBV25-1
ASSEEGTGNGPLH
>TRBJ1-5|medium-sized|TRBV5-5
ASSLGGGFRANQPQH
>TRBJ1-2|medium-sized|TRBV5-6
ASSLGQANYGYT
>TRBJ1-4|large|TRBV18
ASSSDRGLEKLF
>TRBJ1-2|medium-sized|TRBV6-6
ASLNYGYT
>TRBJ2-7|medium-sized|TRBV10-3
AIASGDSYEQY
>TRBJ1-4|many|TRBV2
ASSRVVEKLF
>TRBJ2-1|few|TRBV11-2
ASSLEPSGALNEQF
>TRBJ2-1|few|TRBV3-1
ASEKAGGDNEQF